This note documents a single TCR beta chain sequence. Seattle participants joined during active infection and were tracked over time. This sample is drawn from a study of blood T cell repertoires in COVID-19. Study background: PBMCs, B-cell-depleted T cells, or T cells provided the cDNA or gDNA that made up the material.

Per the germline V gene, CDR1 is LNHDA and CDR2 is SQIVND (reference sequence). The CDR3 sequence is 16 residues long. The V segment lost 4 bases and the J segment 2 bases; nucleotides outside the gene matches: 4. The repertoire was sequenced with immunoSEQ multiplex PCR; TCRdb's copy has only in-frame clones and lacks some. In the table there are under 200,000 clones, about 85% of which are singletons. Sequencing was carried out using peripheral blood. The TCR comes from a woman in her forties with COVID-19, enrolled during active disease. The gene calls are TRBV19 and TRBJ2-3; TRBD1 matches at 12 bases. The CDR3 reads CASSSGTGGPTDTQYF. CDR3 DNA: TGTGCCAGTAGTAGCGGGACAGGGGGCCCCACAGATACGCAGTATTTT.